The 15 T cell receptor beta chains listed next were all sequenced from one sample in a study of CD8 T cells in ankylosing spondylitis. A single record per CDR3 protein comes from TCRdb applying MiXCR to the 5' RACE reads. The profile shows 25,000 to 30,000 distinct CDR3 sequences, 4.5% to 5.5% of them singletons. The sample consisted of blood, either unsorted or a sorted T cell fraction (not recorded which). The receptor set was obtained from a female donor with ankylosing spondylitis or in good health (not recorded which).

This clonotype was recorded at least ten times. The J gene is TRBJ2-7, the V gene TRBV9; TRBD2 matches at 16 bases. The trim removed 4 bases at V and 7 bases at J, leaving 11 bases unmatched. Germline CDR1 reads SGDLS; CDR2 reads YYNGEE. The CDR3 covers 17 residues. Written as DNA, the CDR3 is TGTGCCAGCAGCTCCCCCGGGACTAGCGGGGGGGCGGGGGAGCAGTACTTC. As protein: CASSSPGTSGGAGEQYF.

This clonotype appeared many times. This chain uses TRBV9 with TRBJ1-5; TRBD1 is a possible D gene (5 bases). Trimming removed 4 bases from V and 2 bases from J, with 13 bases in between. Germline V lookup: CDR1 SGDLS, CDR2 YYNGEE. The CDR3 spans 15 residues. The CDR3 here is CASSTGQGGNQPQHF. For the CDR3, the DNA is TGTGCCAGCAGCACCGGGCAGGGCGGCAATCAGCCCCAGCATTTT. Full variable domain (remainder filled in from reference TRBV9 and TRBJ1-5): DSGVTQTPKHLITATGQRVTLRCSPRSGDLSVYWYQQSLDQGLQFLIQYYNGEERAKGNILERFSAQQFPDLHSELNLSSLELGDSALYFCASSTGQGGNQPQHFGDGTRLSIL.

This clonotype has a count of ten or more. The J gene is TRBJ1-2, the V gene TRBV9, with D uncertain. The V and J ends lost 0 bases and 7 bases respectively, with 10 bases between them. Germline CDR1 SGDLS, CDR2 YYNGEE. The CDR3 runs 13 residues. CDR3 amino acids: CASSVAVGSGYTF. CDR3 in DNA: TGTGCCAGCAGCGTAGCAGTGGGTAGTGGCTACACCTTC.

Ten or more counts support this clonotype. The chain joins TRBV9 to TRBJ2-1; D gene ambiguous. CDR3 length: 16 residues. Trimming shortened V by 0 bases and J by 5 bases, and 15 bases separated the two germline ends. The germline gives CDR1 SGDLS, CDR2 YYNGEE. CDR3 sequence reads: CASSVATSILHNEQFF. CDR3 nucleotides: TGTGCCAGCAGCGTAGCTACCAGCATTCTTCACAATGAGCAGTTCTTC.

This chain uses TRBV9 with TRBJ2-3; D unclear. This CDR3 comprises 15 residues. Trimming pared 0 bases from V and 3 bases from J, leaving 11 bases between. Germline loops: CDR1 SGDLS, CDR2 YYNGEE. CDR3 residues: CASSVALTGTDTQYF. The CDR3 DNA reads TGTGCCAGCAGCGTAGCACTAACCGGGACAGATACGCAGTATTTT. The whole variable domain, filled in from reference TRBV9 and TRBJ2-3, reads DSGVTQTPKHLITATGQRVTLRCSPRSGDLSVYWYQQSLDQGLQFLIQYYNGEERAKGNILERFSAQQFPDLHSELNLSSLELGDSALYFCASSVALTGTDTQYFGPGTRLTVL.

This clonotype appeared many times. This sequence joins TRBV9 and TRBJ2-2; 9 bases align to TRBD1. Germline loops: CDR1 SGDLS, CDR2 YYNGEE. V was clipped by 2 bases and J by 5 bases; unmatched bases: 7. This CDR3 spans 16 amino acids. CDR3 amino acids: CASSVSTGGETGELFF. The CDR3 DNA reads TGTGCCAGCAGCGTTTCGACAGGGGGTGAAACCGGGGAGCTGTTTTTT.

This clonotype is labeled medium-sized. The chain recombines TRBV9 with TRBJ2-3; 13 bases are shared with TRBD2. V shed 4 bases, J shed 3 bases, and the junction held 2 bases outside the gene matches. The CDR3 loop spans 15 amino acids. Germline assignment: CDR1 SGDLS and CDR2 YYNGEE. CDR3 loop: CASSRTSGGTDTQYF. The DNA of the CDR3 is TGTGCCAGCAGCCGGACTAGCGGGGGAACAGATACGCAGTATTTT.

This clonotype came up many times. The chain uses TRBV9 and TRBJ2-2, with D maybe TRBD2 (6 bases). The V gene lost 7 bases and the J gene lost 3 bases, with 13 bases spanning the gap. CDR3 length equals 14 residues. The germline gives CDR1 SGDLS, CDR2 YYNGEE. The CDR3 DNA follows: TGTGCCAGCGACGCCCCGGGGGACACCGGGGAGCTGTTTTTT. This sequence encodes CASDAPGDTGELFF.

In its sample, this clonotype was seen a few times. The rearrangement joins TRBV9 to TRBJ2-3; D gene ambiguous. Trimming took off 0 bases at V and 2 bases at J, with 7 bases between the two ends. The CDR3 contains 14 residues. In germline, CDR1 is SGDLS, CDR2 YYNGEE. The CDR3 sequence: CASSVVWNTDTQYF. The CDR3, as DNA: TGTGCCAGCAGCGTAGTCTGGAACACAGATACGCAGTATTTT.

This clonotype was seen repeatedly, ten times or more. The V and J genes are TRBV9 and TRBJ1-3, with D maybe TRBD1 (6 bases). The V end lost 4 bases, the J end lost 4 bases, and 18 bases lay between the germline ends. Germline V lookup: CDR1 SGDLS, CDR2 YYNGEE. The CDR3 length is 16 residues. The CDR3 DNA reads TGTGCCAGCAGCCTCGAACCGGGGGGCTCCGGAAACACCATATATTTT. Residues: CASSLEPGGSGNTIYF.

This clonotype was observed at least ten times. The CDR3 protein is CASSDMFGGLGYTF. The CDR3 nucleotides are TGTGCCAGCAGCGATATGTTCGGGGGGCTTGGCTACACCTTC. The V gene is TRBV9, the J gene TRBJ1-2; D is perhaps TRBD1 (6 bases). The CDR3 consists of 14 residues. CDR1 and CDR2 (germline): SGDLS, YYNGEE. V was clipped by 3 bases and J by 7 bases, with 16 bases between them.

This clonotype was counted many times. The chain is built from TRBV9 and TRBJ2-7; 7 bases map to TRBD2. V was pared by 4 bases and J by 0 bases, with 4 bases of the junction left unmatched. CDR3 size: 14 residues. Germline CDR1 reads SGDLS; CDR2 reads YYNGEE. Here the CDR3 DNA reads TGTGCCAGCAGCCCCGGGGGGAACTCCTACGAGCAGTACTTC. Amino acid sequence: CASSPGGNSYEQYF.

Only a few counts were recorded for this clonotype. The V call is TRBV9, the J call TRBJ2-6; no clear D. The CDR3 spans 17 residues. V was cut by 2 bases and J by 0 bases, with 12 bases left in between. CDR1 and CDR2 (germline): SGDLS, YYNGEE. Written as DNA, the CDR3 is TGTGCCAGCAGCGTTGGCCTACAAAGCTCTGGGGCCAACGTCCTGACTTTC. Encoded protein: CASSVGLQSSGANVLTF.

The V call is TRBV9, the J call TRBJ2-1; D may correspond to TRBD1 or TRBD2 (7 bases each). From germline, CDR1 is SGDLS and CDR2 YYNGEE. V was pared by 4 bases and J by 6 bases, with 20 bases between. This CDR3 contains 16 residues. The chain's CDR3 is CASSPPTQGGLNEQFF. CDR3 nucleotides: TGTGCCAGCAGCCCCCCAACTCAGGGGGGGCTCAATGAGCAGTTCTTC.

This clonotype came up many times. This chain joins TRBV9 and TRBJ2-2, with D perhaps matching TRBD1 or TRBD2 (6 bases each). The CDR3 is 14 residues long. V was trimmed by 4 bases and J by 8 bases, leaving 15 bases between them. From germline, CDR1 is SGDLS and CDR2 YYNGEE. The CDR3 coding sequence is TGTGCCAGCAGCCCCCCGGGGGCGAGAGGGGAGCTGTTTTTT. Translation: CASSPPGARGELFF.